The 32 T cell receptor beta chains below all came from one sample that was sequenced in a study of shared clonotypes between healthy human individuals. Sequenced by immunoSEQ multiplex PCR; TCRdb stores in-frame clones only, minus some. The sample has over a million clones; about 98.5% are singletons. The sequenced sample consisted of naive CD4+ T cells sorted from blood. As to subset: CD45RA+ positively selected. The source of these receptors is a young man in good health.

This chain joins TRBV2 and TRBJ1-2, with D perhaps TRBD1 (5 bases). CDR3 size: 13 residues. V was clipped by 11 bases and J by 3 bases, with 16 bases between them. CDR1 and CDR2 (germline): SNHLY, FYNNEI. The CDR3 sequence: CAGHTWRDYGYTF. The CDR3 DNA sequence: TGTGCCGGACACACTTGGCGAGACTATGGCTACACCTTC.

This clone is a singleton in its sample. Other DNA sequences of this sample code for an identical CDR3. The chain carries TRBV5-1 and TRBJ2-1, with TRBD2 as a possible D gene (6 bases). This CDR3 has 16 residues. Germline V CDR1 and CDR2: SGHRS, YFSETQ. V was clipped by 0 bases and J by 0 bases, with 10 bases between them. The CDR3 sequence is CASSLVAGSSYNEQFF. The CDR3 region has the DNA TGCGCCAGCAGCTTGGTGGCGGGGAGCTCCTACAATGAGCAGTTCTTC.

V usage is TRBV18 and J usage is TRBJ1-4; no reliable D call. The CDR3 has 15 residues. The V end was cut by 6 bases, the J end by 0 bases, with 11 bases between. CDR1 is KGHSH, CDR2 LQKENI, per germline. The DNA for the CDR3 is TGTGCCAGCTCCAAATCGACACCAACTAATGAAAAACTGTTTTTT. Translation gives CASSKSTPTNEKLFF.

The genes are TRBV5-1 and TRBJ2-7, with D perhaps TRBD2 (7 bases). Trimming shortened V by 4 bases and J by 6 bases, and 20 bases separated the two germline ends. The CDR3 extends over 15 amino acids. Germline lookup yields CDR1 SGHRS and CDR2 YFSETQ. The CDR3 region has the DNA TGCGCCAGCAGCCCCGTGGAGGGAAGGGGGGGCGAGCAGTACTTC. Protein sequence: CASSPVEGRGGEQYF.

The chain joins TRBV7-2 to TRBJ1-1; no clear D. Germline CDR1 reads SGHTA; CDR2 reads FQGNSA. This CDR3 comprises 16 residues. V was shortened by 1 base and J by 1 base, with 13 bases between the two germline ends. The CDR3 sequence: CASSLGQRRENTEAFF. Written as DNA, the CDR3 is TGTGCCAGCAGCTTAGGACAAAGGAGAGAGAACACTGAAGCTTTCTTT.

This chain joins TRBV25-1 and TRBJ2-1, with TRBD2 matching over 9 bases. Germline-derived CDR1 and CDR2 are MGHDK and SYGVNS. The CDR3 loop spans 18 amino acids. V lost 7 bases, J lost 0 bases, and 13 bases stayed unmatched. The CDR3 coding sequence is TGTGCCAGCACCCACTCAATCCTAGCGGGGAGCTCCTACAATGAGCAGTTCTTC. Its protein is CASTHSILAGSSYNEQFF.

The V gene is TRBV5-1, the J gene TRBJ2-2, with D possibly matching TRBD1 (6 bases). Trimming removed 4 bases from V and 7 bases from J, with 8 bases in between. The CDR3 loop spans 12 amino acids. The germline V gene encodes CDR1 SGHRS and CDR2 YFSETQ. CDR3 DNA: TGCGCCAGCAGCCGGGACATCGGGGAGCTGTTTTTT. Translated: CASSRDIGELFF.

J is TRBJ2-2 and V is TRBV7-2; D remains unclear. The CDR3 consists of 13 residues. Deletions cut 3 bases from V and 6 bases from J, with 8 bases between. Germline V gives CDR1 SGHTA, CDR2 FQGNSA. The CDR3 nucleotides read TGTGCCAGCAGCTTTAAGAGCCCCGGGGAGCTGTTTTTT. Protein product: CASSFKSPGELFF.

For the CDR3, the DNA is TGTGCCAGCAGCCACGCACTCACTAGCGGGAGGTTCTCCTACAATGAGCAGTTCTTC. Protein: CASSHALTSGRFSYNEQFF. The genes are TRBV7-9 and TRBJ2-1; TRBD2 aligns across 12 bases. CDR3 length equals 19 residues. The germline V gene encodes CDR1 SEHNR and CDR2 FQNEAQ (reference sequence). The ends lost 5 bases at V and 0 bases at J; junction bases unmatched: 11.

The chain recombines TRBV18 with TRBJ2-4, with 12 bases identical to TRBD1. This CDR3 is 16 amino acids long. Germline CDR1 KGHSH, CDR2 LQKENI. Losses at the gene ends were 5 bases for V and 3 bases for J; bases not matched to a gene: 5. CDR3 protein: CASSRDRGQIKNIQYF. As DNA, the CDR3 is TGTGCCAGCTCAAGGGACAGGGGGCAAATCAAAAACATTCAGTACTTC.

The chain joins TRBV9 to TRBJ2-1; 9 nucleotides align to TRBD2. Per the germline V gene, CDR1 is SGDLS and CDR2 is YYNGEE. V lost 3 bases and J lost 4; bases outside the gene matches: 5. The CDR3 is 15 residues long. Here the CDR3 reads CASSAREGRYNEQFF. CDR3 DNA: TGTGCCAGCAGCGCGCGGGAGGGCCGGTACAATGAGCAGTTCTTC.

The CDR3 coding sequence is TGTGCCAGCAGCTCGACAGGGGGCCCGGAGACCCAGTACTTC. Amino acids: CASSSTGGPETQYF. V and J are TRBV7-2 and TRBJ2-5, with TRBD1 matching 10 bases. After removal of 4 bases from V and 5 bases from J, the junction contained 4 bases not matched to a gene. From germline, CDR1 is SGHTA and CDR2 FQGNSA. The CDR3 has 14 amino acids.

The V and J genes are TRBV28 and TRBJ2-3, with D unclear. There are 15 residues in the CDR3. The V gene's germline CDR1 is MDHEN and CDR2 SYDVKM. V was clipped by 2 bases and J by 3 bases, with 12 bases between them. The CDR3 sequence: CASSLVSRKTDTQYF. Here the CDR3 DNA reads TGTGCCAGCAGTTTAGTTTCCCGCAAGACAGATACGCAGTATTTT. Filled out from reference TRBV28 and TRBJ2-3, the complete variable domain reads DVKVTQSSRYLVKRTGEKVFLECVQDMDHENMFWYRQDPGLGLRLIYFSYDVKMKEKGDIPEGYSVSREKKERFSLILESASTNQTSMYLCASSLVSRKTDTQYFGPGTRLTVL.

CDR3 amino acids: CASSPRGSGRTYEQYF. The CDR3 DNA sequence: TGTGCCAGCAGTCCCAGGGGTAGCGGGCGGACCTACGAGCAGTACTTC. The genes are TRBV27 and TRBJ2-7; a possible D gene is TRBD2 (7 bases). This CDR3 has 16 amino acids. CDR1 and CDR2 from the germline V gene are MNHEY and SMNVEV (reference sequence). V lost 5 bases and J lost 2, with 19 bases in between.

This clone occurred once. This same CDR3 is encoded by further DNA sequences in the sample. The gene calls are TRBV2 and TRBJ1-5; D is possibly TRBD1 (5 bases). Trimming shortened V by 6 bases and J by 5 bases, and 11 bases separated the two germline ends. Germline CDR1 SNHLY, CDR2 FYNNEI. The CDR3 covers 13 residues. This chain's CDR3 is CASRQGLDQPQHF. CDR3 nucleotide sequence: TGTGCCAGCAGGCAGGGCCTTGATCAGCCCCAGCATTTT.

V is TRBV28 and J is TRBJ2-1; weak D call: TRBD2 (6 bases). V gave up 3 bases and J gave up 6 bases, with 15 bases separating them. Germline assignment: CDR1 MDHEN and CDR2 SYDVKM. The length of the CDR3 is 15 residues. The DNA of the CDR3 is TGTGCCAGCAGTTTCCCTAGCGCCATCGGCAATGAGCAGTTCTTC. Amino acid sequence: CASSFPSAIGNEQFF.

The chain combines TRBV7-2 with TRBJ2-6; 8 nucleotides align to TRBD1. This CDR3 has 14 residues. V dropped 5 bases and J dropped 13; count of bases not matched to a gene: 10. CDR1 is SGHTA, CDR2 FQGNSA, per germline. The CDR3 sequence is CASSTDRGPSVLTF. CDR3 nucleotides: TGTGCCAGCAGCACCGACAGGGGTCCCTCTGTCCTGACTTTC. Supplemented by reference TRBV7-2 and TRBJ2-6, the full variable domain reads GAGVSQSPSNKVTEKGKDVELRCDPISGHTALYWYRQSLGQGLEFLIYFQGNSAPDKSGLPSDRFSAERTGGSVSTLTIQRTQQEDSAVYLCASSTDRGPSVLTFGAGSRLTVL.

About this clone itself: The junction shows a germline mismatch at one end, possibly a read error. The rearrangement joins TRBV7-7 to TRBJ2-3; no clear D gene. The CDR3 length is 12 residues. CDR1 SSHAT and CDR2 FNYEAQ come from the germline V gene (reference sequence). DNA of the CDR3: TGTGCTAGCAGCTTAGGTCGCAATACGCAGTATTTT. Its translation: CASSLGRNTQYF.

Worth noting for this clone: This sample includes further DNA sequences coding for the same CDR3. The rearrangement joins TRBV5-1 to TRBJ2-5; the match to TRBD1 covers 8 bases. Trimming took 3 bases from V and 5 from J; bases not matched to a gene: 6. Germline V gives CDR1 SGHRS, CDR2 YFSETQ. CDR3 length equals 14 residues. The CDR3 spells CASSSGQGGETQYF. The DNA for the CDR3 is TGCGCCAGCAGCTCCGGACAGGGTGGCGAGACCCAGTACTTC.

The chain carries TRBV5-1 and TRBJ2-2, with D tentatively TRBD1 or TRBD2 (5 bases each). The germline V and J ends were trimmed by 2 bases and 0 bases, with 8 bases remaining between them. Germline V CDR1 and CDR2: SGHRS, YFSETQ. This CDR3 spans 15 amino acids. CDR3 loop: CASSFGTANTGELFF. The CDR3 bases are TGCGCCAGCAGCTTCGGGACGGCGAACACCGGGGAGCTGTTTTTT. The whole variable domain, filled in from reference TRBV5-1 and TRBJ2-2, reads KAGVTQTPRYLIKTRGQQVTLSCSPISGHRSVSWYQQTPGQGLQFLFEYFSETQRNKGNFPGRFSGRQFSNSRSEMNVSTLELGDSALYLCASSFGTANTGELFFGEGSRLTVL.

This chain joins TRBV5-4 and TRBJ2-7; no firm D call. CDR3 length: 13 amino acids. Germline-derived CDR1 and CDR2 are SGHNT and YYREEE (reference sequence). With 5 bases removed from V and 7 bases from J, the gap between germline ends came to 16 bases. CDR3 nucleotides: TGTGCCAGCAGGGTGAGTTGGGCTGAGGAGCAGTACTTC. Protein: CASRVSWAEEQYF. Looking up the rest from reference TRBV5-4 and TRBJ2-7 gives the full variable domain: ETGVTQSPTHLIKTRGQQVTLRCSSQSGHNTVSWYQQALGQGPQFIFQYYREEENGRGNFPPRFSGLQFPNYSSELNVNALELDDSALYLCASRVSWAEEQYFGPGTRLTVT.

Written as DNA, the CDR3 is TGTGCCAGCAGCCCTGCCGGGGCGGGGGAGACCCAGTACTTC. As protein: CASSPAGAGETQYF. The V call is TRBV7-3, the J call TRBJ2-5, with D possibly TRBD2 on 6 matching bases. Germline V lookup: CDR1 SGHTA, CDR2 FQGTGA. The CDR3 runs 14 residues. Trimming stripped 5 bases from V and 5 bases from J, with 15 bases between.

This clone showed up just once. V usage is TRBV10-3 and J usage is TRBJ1-1, with TRBD1 identical over 7 bases. CDR1 is ENHRY, CDR2 SYGVKD, per germline. V dropped 7 bases and J dropped 4; count of bases not matched to a gene: 15. This CDR3 spans 16 amino acids. CDR3 DNA sequence: TGTGCCATCACGGGCGAGCCAGGGGGAGTCGGCACTGAAGCTTTCTTT. This translates into CAITGEPGGVGTEAFF.

V gene TRBV19 combines with J gene TRBJ1-1; 9 bases align to TRBD1. Germline V gene sequence: CDR1 LNHDA, CDR2 SQIVND (reference sequence). V trimming: 11 bases; J trimming: 4 bases; junction bases outside the gene matches: 8. CDR3 length equals 13 residues. The chain's CDR3 is CAVQQGAGTEAFF. The DNA for the CDR3 is TGTGCCGTGCAACAGGGGGCTGGCACTGAAGCTTTCTTT.

The chain uses TRBV25-1 and TRBJ2-1; the D is unclear. CDR1 is MGHDK and CDR2 is SYGVNS in the germline V gene. V lost 3 bases and J lost 0, with 12 bases in between. The CDR3 sequence is 16 residues long. The CDR3 DNA is TGTGCCAGCAGTGAGATGGACGGTGGCTCCTACAATGAGCAGTTCTTC. It encodes CASSEMDGGSYNEQFF.

V and J are TRBV19 and TRBJ1-5; D possibly corresponds to TRBD1 (6 bases). The CDR3 length is 14 residues. CDR1 is LNHDA, CDR2 SQIVND, per germline (reference sequence). V gave up 5 bases and J gave up 7 bases, with 15 bases separating them. This chain's CDR3 is CASSVVGAGQPQHF. The CDR3 nucleotides are TGTGCCAGTAGTGTCGTGGGGGCAGGACAGCCCCAGCATTTT.

The chain carries TRBV29-1 and TRBJ2-1; 10 positions agree with TRBD1. The V segment lost 7 bases and the J segment 14 bases; nucleotides outside the gene matches: 11. CDR1 is SQVTM, CDR2 ANQGSEA, per germline. This CDR3 spans 12 amino acids. The CDR3 loop is CSAMTGGLDEFF. The CDR3 region has the DNA TGCAGCGCAATGACAGGGGGCCTGGATGAGTTCTTC.

The V and J genes are TRBV18 and TRBJ2-1, with 7 positions matching TRBD1. The germline CDR1 and CDR2 sequences are KGHSH and LQKENI. This CDR3 is built from 16 residues. V lost 3 bases and J lost 2; bases outside the gene matches: 7. The DNA for the CDR3 is TGTGCCAGCTCACCCCCCGGGACAGAGCCCTACAATGAGCAGTTCTTC. Its translation: CASSPPGTEPYNEQFF.

The V call is TRBV7-2, the J call TRBJ2-7; D unresolved. Per germline, CDR1 SGHTA and CDR2 FQGNSA. The CDR3 is 14 amino acids. The V gene lost 1 base and the J gene lost 5 bases, with 12 bases spanning the gap. The CDR3 is CASSLGINTDEQYF. CDR3 in DNA: TGTGCCAGCAGCTTAGGGATAAACACGGACGAGCAGTACTTC.

This chain joins TRBV5-1 and TRBJ2-1; perhaps TRBD1 as D (6 bases). The germline V gene has CDR1 SGHRS and CDR2 YFSETQ. Trimming left V 3 bases short and J 5 bases short, with 15 bases between. The CDR3 loop spans 15 amino acids. CDR3 region: CASSSARTENNEQFF. The CDR3 DNA sequence: TGCGCCAGCAGCTCAGCTCGGACAGAAAACAATGAGCAGTTCTTC.

This chain uses TRBV7-6 with TRBJ1-1; maybe TRBD1 (6 bases). The V and J ends lost 5 bases and 0 bases respectively, with 16 bases between them. From germline, CDR1 is SGHVS and CDR2 FNYEAQ. The CDR3 runs to 16 residues. The CDR3 sequence is CASSPPGAGVNTEAFF. The CDR3 DNA follows: TGTGCCAGCAGCCCCCCGGGGGCGGGGGTGAACACTGAAGCTTTCTTT.

This sequence joins TRBV5-1 and TRBJ1-1; the D gene is possibly TRBD1 (6 bases). This CDR3 has 14 residues. Germline V gene data show CDR1 as SGHRS and CDR2 as YFSETQ. V was cut by 4 bases and J by 6 bases, with 16 bases left in between. The CDR3 loop reads CASSPENRVAEAFF. The CDR3 DNA is TGCGCCAGCAGCCCGGAGAACAGGGTTGCTGAAGCTTTCTTT.